Below, 10 T cell receptor beta chains from the same sample are listed, as sequenced in a study of T cell responses to AZD1222 COVID-19 vaccine. Assay used: immunoSEQ multiplex PCR; TCRdb lists only in-frame clones, some missing. The data hold approximately 150,000 clones, with approximately 89% observed a single time. Specimen: peripheral blood, collected 28 days after the second AZD1222 dose. The receptors originated from an adult who received the AZD1222 COVID-19 vaccine.

Note on this clone: The same CDR3 arises from other DNA sequences in this sample as well. The rearrangement uses TRBV3-1 (or the pseudogene TRBV3-2) and TRBJ2-7; D is perhaps TRBD2 (7 bases). The V gene's germline CDR1 is LGHDT and CDR2 YNNKEL (reference sequence). The length of the CDR3 is 15 residues. V lost 4 bases and J 2 bases, leaving 15 bases between the germline ends. The CDR3 region is CASSLGASGTYEQYF. Written as DNA, the CDR3 is TGTGCCAGCAGCCTGGGGGCTAGCGGTACCTACGAGCAGTACTTC.

V gene TRBV9 combines with J gene TRBJ2-1, with D perhaps matching TRBD1 (5 bases). The length of the CDR3 is 15 residues. Trimming took 0 bases from V and 11 from J, leaving 18 bases between them. Germline V gene lookup returns CDR1 SGDLS and CDR2 YYNGEE. The CDR3 here is CASSVDMATTDKQFF. In DNA form, the CDR3 reads TGTGCCAGCAGCGTAGATATGGCCACGACAGATAAGCAGTTCTTC.

The chain is built from TRBV29-1 and TRBJ2-2; TRBD2 agrees at 11 bases. This CDR3 contains 17 residues. Germline CDR1 reads SQVTM; CDR2 reads ANQGSEA. Unmatched junction bases numbered 12, after V lost 5 bases and J lost 4 bases. The DNA for the CDR3 is TGCAGCGTTCCTACTTCCGGGACTAGCGGTGGCACCGGGGAGCTGTTTTTT. It yields the protein CSVPTSGTSGGTGELFF.

The chain recombines TRBV28 with TRBJ1-2, with D possibly TRBD1 on 5 matching bases. CDR1 is MDHEN and CDR2 is SYDVKM in the germline V gene. The CDR3 covers 20 residues. Trimming left V 5 bases short and J 6 bases short, with 34 bases between. CDR3 DNA sequence: TGTGCCAGCAGTACCCCCCCGGCGGTGGCGGGGGGGGACCTTAAGGATGGCTACACCTTC. Translated, it gives CASSTPPAVAGGDLKDGYTF.

This sequence joins TRBV10-1 and TRBJ2-5, with 12 bases matching TRBD2. Germline V gives CDR1 WNHNN, CDR2 SYGVQD (reference sequence). The CDR3 consists of 16 residues. The V segment lost 4 bases and the J segment 3 bases; nucleotides outside the gene matches: 6. The CDR3 region is CASSVTPSGREETQYF. The CDR3 bases are TGCGCCAGCAGTGTGACTCCTAGCGGGAGGGAAGAGACCCAGTACTTC.

The CDR3 nucleotides are TGTGCCAGCAGCGTCAAAAAAGGCGAAGCTATCTCTGGGGCCAACGTCCTGACTTTC. Translated, it gives CASSVKKGEAISGANVLTF. The chain employs TRBV21-1 and TRBJ2-6. TRBV21-1 is tagged as a pseudogene. This CDR3 has 19 residues.

V and J are TRBV18 and TRBJ2-1; 8 bases fit TRBD2. After removal of 1 base from V and 0 bases from J, the junction contained 2 bases not matched to a gene. Germline V gene sequence: CDR1 KGHSH, CDR2 LQKENI. The CDR3 extends over 16 amino acids. The CDR3 region has the DNA TGTGCCAGCTCACCACTGAGCGGGAGCTCCTACAATGAGCAGTTCTTC. This encodes CASSPLSGSSYNEQFF.

The chain is built from TRBV12-5 and TRBJ1-1, with D possibly matching TRBD1 (6 bases). The germline gives CDR1 LGHNT, CDR2 FRNRAP. Trimming left V 7 bases short and J 6 bases short, with 21 bases between. The CDR3 extends over 15 amino acids. CDR3 in amino acids: CASAVGQGRVPEAFF. CDR3 in DNA: TGTGCTAGTGCCGTAGGTCAGGGGCGTGTGCCTGAAGCTTTCTTT.

The chain is built from TRBV20-1 and TRBJ1-2; no clear D. V lost 3 bases and J lost 0, with 5 bases in between. The CDR3 has 12 amino acids. CDR1 DFQATT and CDR2 SNEGSKA come from the germline V gene (reference sequence). The CDR3 DNA reads TGCAGTGCTAGTCCTACTAACTATGGCTACACCTTC. As protein: CSASPTNYGYTF.

This rearrangement joins TRBV29-1 to TRBJ2-1; D not resolved. Trimming removed 8 bases at V and 0 bases at J, with 11 bases between. The CDR3 sequence is 13 residues long. Germline values: CDR1 SQVTM, CDR2 ANQGSEA. CDR3 amino acids: CSSTDLSYNEQFF. CDR3 sequence (DNA): TGCAGCTCGACGGACCTCTCCTACAATGAGCAGTTCTTC.